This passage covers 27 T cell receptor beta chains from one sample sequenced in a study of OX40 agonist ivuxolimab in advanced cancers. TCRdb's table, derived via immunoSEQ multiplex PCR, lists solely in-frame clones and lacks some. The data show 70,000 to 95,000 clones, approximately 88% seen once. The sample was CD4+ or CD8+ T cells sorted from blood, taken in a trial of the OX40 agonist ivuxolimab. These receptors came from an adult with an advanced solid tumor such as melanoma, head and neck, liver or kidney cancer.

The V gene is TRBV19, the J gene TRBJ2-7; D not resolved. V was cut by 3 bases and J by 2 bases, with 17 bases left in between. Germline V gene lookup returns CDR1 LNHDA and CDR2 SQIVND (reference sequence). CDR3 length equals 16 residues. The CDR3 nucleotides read TGTGCCAGTAGTATCCGCGAAGGCAGTCGGCCCTACGAGCAGTACTTC. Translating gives CASSIREGSRPYEQYF.

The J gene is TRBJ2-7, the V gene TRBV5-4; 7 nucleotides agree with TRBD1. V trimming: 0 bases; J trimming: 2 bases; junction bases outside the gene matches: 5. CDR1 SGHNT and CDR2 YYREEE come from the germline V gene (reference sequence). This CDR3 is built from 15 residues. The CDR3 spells CASSLEQGIPYEQYF. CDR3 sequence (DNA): TGTGCCAGCAGCTTGGAACAGGGGATCCCCTACGAGCAGTACTTC. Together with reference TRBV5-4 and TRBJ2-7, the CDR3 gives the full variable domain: ETGVTQSPTHLIKTRGQQVTLRCSSQSGHNTVSWYQQALGQGPQFIFQYYREEENGRGNFPPRFSGLQFPNYSSELNVNALELDDSALYLCASSLEQGIPYEQYFGPGTRLTVT.

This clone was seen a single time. The DNA for the CDR3 is TGCGCCAGCACCACCCGCGGGGGGGGAGAGACCCAGTACTTC. Its translation: CASTTRGGGETQYF. The chain couples TRBV5-1 to TRBJ2-5; 9 bases match TRBD2. The CDR3 totals 14 residues. In germline, CDR1 is SGHRS, CDR2 YFSETQ. V was clipped by 6 bases and J by 4 bases; unmatched bases: 7.

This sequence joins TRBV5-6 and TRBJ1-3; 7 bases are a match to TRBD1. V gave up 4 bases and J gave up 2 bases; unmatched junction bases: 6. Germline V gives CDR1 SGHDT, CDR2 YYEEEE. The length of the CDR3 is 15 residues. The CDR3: CASSTDRAAGNTIYF. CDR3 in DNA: TGTGCCAGCAGCACAGACAGGGCTGCTGGAAACACCATATATTTT.

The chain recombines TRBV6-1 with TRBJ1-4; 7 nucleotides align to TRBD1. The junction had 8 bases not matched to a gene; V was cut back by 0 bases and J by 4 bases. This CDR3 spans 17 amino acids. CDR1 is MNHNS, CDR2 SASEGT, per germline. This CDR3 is CASSEAKGQADNEKLFF. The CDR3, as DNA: TGTGCCAGCAGTGAAGCGAAAGGACAGGCCGATAATGAAAAACTGTTTTTT.

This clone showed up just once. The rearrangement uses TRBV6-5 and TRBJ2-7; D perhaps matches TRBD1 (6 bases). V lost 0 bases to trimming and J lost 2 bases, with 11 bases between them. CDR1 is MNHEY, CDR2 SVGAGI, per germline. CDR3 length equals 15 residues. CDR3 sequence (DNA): TGTGCCAGCAGTTACTCTATGACAGGTACCTACGAGCAGTACTTC. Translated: CASSYSMTGTYEQYF.

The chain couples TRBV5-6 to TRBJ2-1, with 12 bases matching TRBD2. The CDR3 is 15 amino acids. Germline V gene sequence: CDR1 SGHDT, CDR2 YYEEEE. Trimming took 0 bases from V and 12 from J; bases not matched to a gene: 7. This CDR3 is CASSLGLAGDRGQFF. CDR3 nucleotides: TGTGCCAGCAGCTTGGGACTAGCGGGAGATAGGGGGCAGTTCTTC.

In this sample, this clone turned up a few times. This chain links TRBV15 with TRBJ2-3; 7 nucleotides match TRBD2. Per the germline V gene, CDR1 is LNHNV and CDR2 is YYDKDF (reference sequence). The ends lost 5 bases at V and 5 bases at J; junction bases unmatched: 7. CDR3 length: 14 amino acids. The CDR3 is CATSGGLAEDTQYF. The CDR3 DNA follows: TGTGCCACCAGCGGTGGGCTAGCGGAAGATACGCAGTATTTT.

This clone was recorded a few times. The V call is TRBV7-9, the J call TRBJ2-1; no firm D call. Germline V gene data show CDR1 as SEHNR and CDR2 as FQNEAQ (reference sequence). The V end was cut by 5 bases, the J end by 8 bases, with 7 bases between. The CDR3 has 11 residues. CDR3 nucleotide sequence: TGTGCCAGCAGCCCAATTCATGAGCAGTTCTTC. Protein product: CASSPIHEQFF.

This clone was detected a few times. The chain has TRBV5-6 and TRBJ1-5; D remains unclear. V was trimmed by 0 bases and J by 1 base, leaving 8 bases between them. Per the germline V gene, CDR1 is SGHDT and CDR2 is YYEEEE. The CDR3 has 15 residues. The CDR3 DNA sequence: TGTGCCAGCAGCTTGGGGGGTAGGAGCAATCAGCCCCAGCATTTT. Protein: CASSLGGRSNQPQHF.

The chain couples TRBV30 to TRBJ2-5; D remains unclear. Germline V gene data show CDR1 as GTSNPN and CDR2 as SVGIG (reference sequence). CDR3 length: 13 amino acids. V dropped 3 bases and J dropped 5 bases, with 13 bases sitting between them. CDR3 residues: CAWRSEAWETQYF. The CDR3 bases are TGTGCCTGGAGATCGGAAGCTTGGGAGACCCAGTACTTC. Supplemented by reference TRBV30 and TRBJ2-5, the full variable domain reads SQTIHQWPATLVQPVGSPLSLECTVEGTSNPNLYWYRQAAGRGLQLLFYSVGIGQISSEVPQNLSASRPQDRQFILSSKKLLLSDSGFYLCAWRSEAWETQYFGPGTRLLVL.

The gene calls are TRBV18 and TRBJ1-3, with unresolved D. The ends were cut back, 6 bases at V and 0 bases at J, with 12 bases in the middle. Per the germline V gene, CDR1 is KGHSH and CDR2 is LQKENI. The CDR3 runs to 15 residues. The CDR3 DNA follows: TGTGCCAGCTCTGAGGCCGGCAGCTCTGGAAACACCATATATTTT. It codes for CASSEAGSSGNTIYF.

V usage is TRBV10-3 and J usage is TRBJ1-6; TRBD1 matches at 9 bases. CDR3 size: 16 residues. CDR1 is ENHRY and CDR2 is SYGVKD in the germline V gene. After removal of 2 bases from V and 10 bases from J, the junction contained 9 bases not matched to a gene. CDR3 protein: CAISETGQGLGSPLHF. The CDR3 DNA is TGTGCCATCAGTGAGACGGGACAGGGCCTGGGGTCACCCCTCCACTTT.

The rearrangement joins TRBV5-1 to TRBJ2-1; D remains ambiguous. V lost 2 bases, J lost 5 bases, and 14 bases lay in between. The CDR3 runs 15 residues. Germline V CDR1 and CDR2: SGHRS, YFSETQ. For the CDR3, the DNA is TGCGCCAGCAGCTTACAAGATGGGTTACACAATGAGCAGTTCTTC. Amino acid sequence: CASSLQDGLHNEQFF. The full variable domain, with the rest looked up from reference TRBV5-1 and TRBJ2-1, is KAGVTQTPRYLIKTRGQQVTLSCSPISGHRSVSWYQQTPGQGLQFLFEYFSETQRNKGNFPGRFSGRQFSNSRSEMNVSTLELGDSALYLCASSLQDGLHNEQFFGPGTRLTVL.

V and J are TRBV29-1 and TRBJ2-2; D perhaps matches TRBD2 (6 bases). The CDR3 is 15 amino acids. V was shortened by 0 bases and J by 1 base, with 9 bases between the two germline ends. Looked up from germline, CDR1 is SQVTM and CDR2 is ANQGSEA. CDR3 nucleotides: TGCAGCGTTGAAGACTCCGGGGGGAACACCGGGGAGCTGTTTTTT. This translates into CSVEDSGGNTGELFF.

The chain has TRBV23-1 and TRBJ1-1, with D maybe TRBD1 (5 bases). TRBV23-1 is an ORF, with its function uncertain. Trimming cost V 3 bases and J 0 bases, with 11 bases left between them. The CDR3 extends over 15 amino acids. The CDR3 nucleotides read TGCGCCAGCAGTCATCGGGGCATCATGAACACTGAAGCTTTCTTT. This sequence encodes CASSHRGIMNTEAFF.

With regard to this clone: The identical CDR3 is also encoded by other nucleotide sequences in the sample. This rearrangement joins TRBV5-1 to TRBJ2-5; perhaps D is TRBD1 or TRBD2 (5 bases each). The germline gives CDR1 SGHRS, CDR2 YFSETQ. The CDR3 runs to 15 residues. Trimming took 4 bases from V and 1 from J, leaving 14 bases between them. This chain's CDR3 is CASSGRGQAQETQYF. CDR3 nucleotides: TGCGCCAGCAGCGGTCGGGGCCAAGCCCAAGAGACCCAGTACTTC.

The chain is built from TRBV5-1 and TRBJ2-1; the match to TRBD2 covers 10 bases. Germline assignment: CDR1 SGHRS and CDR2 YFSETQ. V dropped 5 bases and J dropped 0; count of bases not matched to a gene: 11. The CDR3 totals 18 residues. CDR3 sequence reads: CASRTGLAVRNSYNEQFF. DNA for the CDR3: TGCGCCAGCAGGACCGGACTAGCGGTAAGAAACTCCTACAATGAGCAGTTCTTC.

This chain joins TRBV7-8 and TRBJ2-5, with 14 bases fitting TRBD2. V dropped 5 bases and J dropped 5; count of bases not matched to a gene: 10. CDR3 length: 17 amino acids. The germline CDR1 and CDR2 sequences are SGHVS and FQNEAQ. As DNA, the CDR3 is TGTGCCAGCAGCCTGCGACTAGCGGGAGGGCCTGGGGAGACCCAGTACTTC. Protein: CASSLRLAGGPGETQYF.

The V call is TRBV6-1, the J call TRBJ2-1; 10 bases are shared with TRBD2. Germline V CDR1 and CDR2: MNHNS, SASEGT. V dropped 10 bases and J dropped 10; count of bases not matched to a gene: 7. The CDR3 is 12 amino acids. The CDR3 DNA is TGTGCCACCGGACTAGCGGATTTGGAGCAGTTCTTC. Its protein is CATGLADLEQFF.

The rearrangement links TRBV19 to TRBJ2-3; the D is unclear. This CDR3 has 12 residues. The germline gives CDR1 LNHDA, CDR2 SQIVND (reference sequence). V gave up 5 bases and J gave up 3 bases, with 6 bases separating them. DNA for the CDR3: TGTGCCAGTAGTTCCGTAACAGATACGCAGTATTTT. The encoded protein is CASSSVTDTQYF.

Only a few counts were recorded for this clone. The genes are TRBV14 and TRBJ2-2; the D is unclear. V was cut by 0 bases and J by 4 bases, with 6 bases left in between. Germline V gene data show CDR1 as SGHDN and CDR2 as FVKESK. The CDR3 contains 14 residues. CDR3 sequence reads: CASSQEAATGELFF. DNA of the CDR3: TGTGCCAGCAGCCAAGAGGCAGCCACCGGGGAGCTGTTTTTT.

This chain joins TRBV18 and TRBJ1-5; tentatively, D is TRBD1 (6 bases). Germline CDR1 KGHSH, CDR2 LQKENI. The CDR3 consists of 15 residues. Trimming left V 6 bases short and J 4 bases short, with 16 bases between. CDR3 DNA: TGTGCCAGCTCGCTATCGACAGGATTAAATCAGCCCCAGCATTTT. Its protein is CASSLSTGLNQPQHF.

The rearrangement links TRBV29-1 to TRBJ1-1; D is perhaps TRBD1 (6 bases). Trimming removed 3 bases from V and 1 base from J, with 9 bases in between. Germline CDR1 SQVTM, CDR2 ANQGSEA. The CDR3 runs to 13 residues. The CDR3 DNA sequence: TGCAGCGTTGAGGCCAGGGGGAACACTGAAGCTTTCTTT. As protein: CSVEARGNTEAFF.

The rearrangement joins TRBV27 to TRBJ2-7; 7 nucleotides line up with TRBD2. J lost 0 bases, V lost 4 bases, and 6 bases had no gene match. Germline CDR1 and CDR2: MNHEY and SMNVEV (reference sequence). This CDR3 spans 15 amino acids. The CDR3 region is CASSSLASGSYEQYF. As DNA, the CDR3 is TGTGCCAGCAGTTCCCTCGCTAGCGGCTCCTACGAGCAGTACTTC.

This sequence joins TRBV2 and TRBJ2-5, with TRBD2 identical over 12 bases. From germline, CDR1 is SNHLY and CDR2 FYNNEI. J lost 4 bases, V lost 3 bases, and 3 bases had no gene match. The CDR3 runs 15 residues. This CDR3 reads CASSDRLAGVETQYF. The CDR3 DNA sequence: TGTGCCAGCAGTGACAGACTAGCGGGAGTAGAGACCCAGTACTTC.

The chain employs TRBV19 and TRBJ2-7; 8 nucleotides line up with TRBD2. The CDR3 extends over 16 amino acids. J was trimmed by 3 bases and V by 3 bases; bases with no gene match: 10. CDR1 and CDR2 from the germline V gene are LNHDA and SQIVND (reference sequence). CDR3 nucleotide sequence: TGTGCCAGTAGTATGACGGGGCCCGGGACTAGCTACGAGCAGTACTTC. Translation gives CASSMTGPGTSYEQYF.